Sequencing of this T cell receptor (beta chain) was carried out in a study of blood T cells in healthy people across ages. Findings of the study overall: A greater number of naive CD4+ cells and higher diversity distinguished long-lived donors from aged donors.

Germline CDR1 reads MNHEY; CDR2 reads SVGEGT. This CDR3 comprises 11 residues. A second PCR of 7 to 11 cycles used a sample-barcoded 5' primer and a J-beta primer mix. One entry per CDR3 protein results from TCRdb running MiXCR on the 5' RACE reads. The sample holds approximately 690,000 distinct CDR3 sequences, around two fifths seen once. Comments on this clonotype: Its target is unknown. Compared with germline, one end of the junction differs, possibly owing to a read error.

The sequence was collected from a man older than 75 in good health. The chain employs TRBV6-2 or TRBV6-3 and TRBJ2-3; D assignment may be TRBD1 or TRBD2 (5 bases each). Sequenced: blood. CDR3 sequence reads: CAGSFDSGQYF. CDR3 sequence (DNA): TGTGCCGGCAGCTTCGACAGCGGGCAGTATTTT.